These 28 T cell receptor beta chains came from one sample sequenced in a study of CD8 T cells in ankylosing spondylitis. A single record per CDR3 protein comes from TCRdb applying MiXCR to the 5' RACE reads. The sample consists of some 130,000 distinct CDR3 sequences, roughly 8% of them appearing once. Material: synovial fluid, either unsorted or a sorted T cell fraction (not recorded which). These receptors were taken from a male donor with ankylosing spondylitis.

This clonotype occurred many times. The rearrangement links TRBV5-1 to TRBJ2-1, with D tentatively TRBD2 (5 bases). This CDR3 is 13 amino acids long. From germline, CDR1 is SGHRS and CDR2 YFSETQ. Between the trimmed V and J ends, which lost 4 bases and 3 bases, there was a span of 8 bases. CDR3 protein: CASSLRDYNEQFF. CDR3 coding DNA: TGCGCCAGCAGCCTCCGGGACTACAATGAGCAGTTCTTC.

This clonotype was seen repeatedly, ten times or more. The chain links TRBV20-1 to TRBJ2-1; D not resolved. CDR1 DFQATT and CDR2 SNEGSKA come from the germline V gene (reference sequence). The V and J ends lost 3 bases and 5 bases respectively, with 14 bases between them. The CDR3 extends over 14 amino acids. CDR3 DNA sequence: TGCAGTGCTAGTCGTAGTATTAGGCACAATGAGCAGTTCTTC. Its protein is CSASRSIRHNEQFF.

This clonotype was recorded many times. The rearrangement links TRBV12-3 or TRBV12-4 to TRBJ1-2; D possibly corresponds to TRBD1 (5 bases). Trimming cost V 6 bases and J 4 bases, with 18 bases left between them. CDR3 length: 15 residues. The CDR3 bases are TGTGCCAGCAGCCCGACTGGGGGGTTAATCTATGGCTACACCTTC. Translating gives CASSPTGGLIYGYTF.

Many counts were recorded for this clonotype. This rearrangement joins TRBV20-1 to TRBJ2-7; the D is unclear. The CDR3 runs 11 residues. Germline loops: CDR1 DFQATT, CDR2 SNEGSKA (reference sequence). Trimming cost V 3 bases and J 6 bases, with 9 bases left between them. The CDR3 sequence is CSASPRIEQYF. The CDR3 DNA follows: TGCAGTGCTAGTCCGCGGATCGAGCAGTACTTC.

A few counts support this clonotype. The gene calls are TRBV2 and TRBJ2-2; D may be TRBD1 (6 bases). Per the germline V gene, CDR1 is SNHLY and CDR2 is FYNNEI. The CDR3 loop spans 14 amino acids. V was cut by 3 bases and J by 6 bases, with 11 bases left in between. Here the CDR3 DNA reads TGTGCCAGCAGTGATGGCAGGGGTTCCGGGGAGCTGTTTTTT. Protein: CASSDGRGSGELFF.

There are a few counts of this clonotype. V is TRBV13 and J is TRBJ2-1, with D maybe TRBD2 (6 bases). V was pared by 5 bases and J by 4 bases, with 9 bases between. Germline V gene lookup returns CDR1 PRHDT and CDR2 FYEKMQ (reference sequence). The CDR3 contains 13 residues. DNA of the CDR3: TGTGCCAGCAGCGTCCGGGGGTACAATGAGCAGTTCTTC. Protein sequence: CASSVRGYNEQFF.

In its sample, this clonotype was seen many times. J is TRBJ2-1 and V is TRBV4-3; D is tentatively TRBD1 or TRBD2 (7 bases each). The CDR3 runs to 15 residues. V lost 5 bases and J 3 bases, leaving 14 bases between the germline ends. CDR1 and CDR2 from the germline V gene are LGHNA and YSLEER. CDR3 DNA sequence: TGCGCCAGCAGCTTGCAGGGGGAGGGCTACAATGAGCAGTTCTTC. Encoded protein: CASSLQGEGYNEQFF.

The chain is built from TRBV20-1 and TRBJ1-2; 10 bases map to TRBD1. CDR3 length: 17 residues. The germline CDR1 and CDR2 sequences are DFQATT and SNEGSKA (reference sequence). The junction had 16 bases not matched to a gene; V was cut back by 3 bases and J by 6 bases. The CDR3 sequence: CSARSRDRGRTADGYTF. The CDR3 bases are TGCAGTGCTAGGAGCCGGGACAGGGGACGAACAGCTGATGGCTACACCTTC.

This clonotype was detected ten times or more. The gene calls are TRBV20-1 and TRBJ2-2; D unresolved. Germline V CDR1 and CDR2: DFQATT, SNEGSKA (reference sequence). The CDR3 length is 15 residues. The V end lost 0 bases, the J end lost 3 bases, and 11 bases lay between the germline ends. The CDR3 DNA is TGCAGTGCTAGAGATGCCCTGAAGTACACCGGGGAGCTGTTTTTT. Translated: CSARDALKYTGELFF.

The chain carries TRBV20-1 and TRBJ2-2, with 7 bases that match TRBD2. Germline values: CDR1 DFQATT, CDR2 SNEGSKA (reference sequence). The V segment lost 6 bases and the J segment 5 bases; nucleotides outside the gene matches: 6. CDR3 length: 13 amino acids. CDR3 in amino acids: CSAPSGLTGELFF. The DNA for the CDR3 is TGCAGTGCACCTAGCGGACTTACCGGGGAGCTGTTTTTT.

This clonotype occurred many times. V and J are TRBV12-3 or TRBV12-4 and TRBJ1-1, with 9 bases fitting TRBD1. The CDR3 covers 17 residues. V dropped 7 bases and J dropped 0; count of bases not matched to a gene: 12. In DNA form, the CDR3 reads TGTGCCAGCATCTCCAGGGACAGGGCGATCATGAACACTGAAGCTTTCTTT. Amino acids: CASISRDRAIMNTEAFF.

This clonotype was recorded a few times. This rearrangement joins TRBV5-6 to TRBJ1-6; D perhaps matches TRBD1 (5 bases). The CDR3 has 14 amino acids. Trimming pared 4 bases from V and 8 bases from J, leaving 13 bases between. Germline V gene sequence: CDR1 SGHDT, CDR2 YYEEEE. CDR3 bases: TGTGCCAGCAGCCTTTACGACAGAGATTCACCCCTCCACTTT. Protein product: CASSLYDRDSPLHF.

This clonotype was observed many times. The rearrangement joins TRBV9 to TRBJ2-2; D is possibly TRBD1 (8 bases). Germline CDR1 SGDLS, CDR2 YYNGEE. This CDR3 contains 17 residues. V was trimmed by 0 bases and J by 5 bases, leaving 17 bases between them. The CDR3 DNA is TGTGCCAGCAGCGTAGGTGACGGACAGGGAGGGACCGGGGAGCTGTTTTTT. This codes for CASSVGDGQGGTGELFF.

This clonotype occurred a few times. V is TRBV18 and J is TRBJ2-7, with a weak D call TRBD1 (6 bases). Germline V CDR1 and CDR2: KGHSH, LQKENI. The V gene lost 2 bases and the J gene lost 0 bases, with 8 bases spanning the gap. The CDR3 has 14 amino acids. CDR3 sequence (DNA): TGTGCCAGCTCACCAAACAGGGCCTCCTACGAGCAGTACTTC. Protein sequence: CASSPNRASYEQYF. The full variable domain, its missing parts supplied by reference TRBV18 and TRBJ2-7, is NAGVMQNPRHLVRRRGQEARLRCSPMKGHSHVYWYRQLPEEGLKFMVYLQKENIIDESGMPKERFSAEFPKEGPSILRIQQVVRGDSAAYFCASSPNRASYEQYFGPGTRLTVT.

This clonotype appeared many times. This chain joins TRBV5-1 and TRBJ2-7, with D perhaps matching TRBD2 (6 bases). This CDR3 spans 15 amino acids. Trimming left V 5 bases short and J 0 bases short, with 15 bases between. Germline V gene sequence: CDR1 SGHRS, CDR2 YFSETQ. CDR3 bases: TGCGCCAGCAGTGAATCCGGGGGTCGCTCCTACGAGCAGTACTTC. This translates into CASSESGGRSYEQYF.

Only a few counts were recorded for this clonotype. The gene calls are TRBV29-1 and TRBJ2-7, with TRBD2 matching 8 bases. The CDR3 length is 12 residues. J lost 3 bases, V lost 6 bases, and 4 bases had no gene match. Germline values: CDR1 SQVTM, CDR2 ANQGSEA. CDR3 amino acids: CSVQLAVYEQYF. For the CDR3, the DNA is TGCAGCGTCCAACTAGCGGTCTACGAGCAGTACTTC.

By frequency in the sample, this clonotype is medium-sized (0.01 to 0.1%). The chain uses TRBV12-3 or TRBV12-4 and TRBJ2-3; no firm D call. This CDR3 region has 13 residues. Trimming removed 5 bases from V and 11 bases from J, with 17 bases in between. Written as DNA, the CDR3 is TGTGCCAGCAGTCCTCCGTTTGGTGATCGGCAGTATTTT. Its protein is CASSPPFGDRQYF.

The CDR3 sequence: CATSDAGGWNEQFF. CDR3 sequence (DNA): TGTGCCACCAGTGACGCAGGGGGCTGGAATGAGCAGTTCTTC. The gene calls are TRBV24-1 and TRBJ2-1; 8 bases map to TRBD1. The CDR3 is 14 residues long. V was clipped by 4 bases and J by 7 bases; unmatched bases: 5. Germline V gene lookup returns CDR1 KGHDR and CDR2 SFDVKD.

This clonotype was found a few times. This chain connects TRBV18 to TRBJ1-2; maybe TRBD1 (6 bases). CDR1 and CDR2 from the germline V gene are KGHSH and LQKENI. The germline V and J ends were trimmed by 4 bases and 3 bases, with 18 bases remaining between them. The CDR3 sequence is 16 residues long. The CDR3 region has the DNA TGTGCCAGCTCACGAGCCCCAGGGGCAGACGACTATGGCTACACCTTC. Amino acid sequence: CASSRAPGADDYGYTF.

This clonotype was seen at least ten times. The V gene is TRBV7-2, the J gene TRBJ1-2, with unresolved D. Germline CDR1 is SGHTA and CDR2 is FQGNSA. The CDR3 runs to 13 residues. V lost 2 bases and J lost 7, with 11 bases in between. CDR3 bases: TGTGCCAGCAGCTTATCCCCCCGGGGTGGCTACACCTTC. As protein: CASSLSPRGGYTF.

Many counts were recorded for this clonotype. The chain links TRBV7-9 to TRBJ2-3; D is possibly TRBD1 (7 bases). V was cut by 1 base and J by 4 bases, with 12 bases left in between. CDR1 SEHNR and CDR2 FQNEAQ come from the germline V gene (reference sequence). The CDR3 sequence is 15 residues long. The chain's CDR3 is CASSLGQGGADTQYF. In DNA, the CDR3 is TGTGCCAGCAGCTTAGGACAGGGAGGAGCAGATACGCAGTATTTT.

Remarks on this clonotype: A much larger clone lies one base from this, so it may be a read error. The rearrangement joins TRBV7-9 to TRBJ1-2, with no clear D. The CDR3 has 9 amino acids. Per germline, CDR1 SEHNR and CDR2 FQNEAQ (reference sequence). DNA for the CDR3: TGTGCCAGCAGCCCAGGCTACAACTTC. Translation gives CASSPGYNF.

This chain connects TRBV20-1 to TRBJ2-1, with D maybe TRBD2 (6 bases). The CDR3 loop spans 15 amino acids. CDR1 DFQATT and CDR2 SNEGSKA come from the germline V gene (reference sequence). Trimming pared 4 bases from V and 8 bases from J, leaving 21 bases between. The CDR3 loop is CSATHIVGGNYEQFF. The CDR3 DNA follows: TGCAGTGCTACCCATATCGTTGGCGGGAACTATGAGCAGTTCTTC.

This clonotype was counted at least ten times. The rearrangement joins TRBV7-9 to TRBJ1-1; possibly TRBD1 for D (5 bases). Germline lookup yields CDR1 SEHNR and CDR2 FQNEAQ (reference sequence). Trimming removed 10 bases from V and 3 bases from J, with 18 bases in between. The CDR3 totals 14 residues. The CDR3 sequence: CAIGRGGGDTEAFF. CDR3 DNA: TGTGCCATCGGACGGGGCGGCGGGGACACTGAAGCTTTCTTT.

This clonotype was seen only a few times. J is TRBJ1-1 and V is TRBV11-2; D might be TRBD1 (5 bases). In germline, CDR1 is SGHAT, CDR2 FQNNGV. This CDR3 comprises 16 residues. The V end was cut by 2 bases, the J end by 4 bases, with 17 bases between. CDR3 DNA sequence: TGTGCCAGCAGCTTATCCGTCAGCAGGGTCGGCACTGAAGCTTTCTTT. Translation gives CASSLSVSRVGTEAFF.

In this sample, this clonotype turned up many times. The chain employs TRBV6-2 or TRBV6-3 and TRBJ1-2; TRBD1 matches at 7 bases. The CDR3 is 17 amino acids. Trimming took 0 bases from V and 4 from J; bases not matched to a gene: 11. The germline gives CDR1 MNHEY, CDR2 SVGEGT. CDR3 sequence (DNA): TGTGCCAGCAGTTACTCACCGGGGACAGACGCAGTCTATGGCTACACCTTC. Translation gives CASSYSPGTDAVYGYTF.

Notes on this clonotype: With a much larger clone just one base away, this may be a read error. The chain joins TRBV5-1 to TRBJ2-3; TRBD1 might be the D (7 bases). Per germline, CDR1 SGHRS and CDR2 YFSETQ. The CDR3 is 15 amino acids. The CDR3 protein is CASNPRGARADAQYF. CDR3 nucleotides: TGCGCCAGCAACCCCAGGGGGGCCCGGGCAGATGCGCAGTATTTT.

The V and J genes are TRBV20-1 and TRBJ1-1; D unresolved. This CDR3 region has 13 residues. Trimming left V 7 bases short and J 2 bases short, with 14 bases between. CDR1 is DFQATT and CDR2 is SNEGSKA in the germline V gene (reference sequence). This CDR3 is CSEDPPANTEAFF. The CDR3 DNA follows: TGCAGTGAGGATCCCCCGGCAAACACTGAAGCTTTCTTT.